This T cell receptor (beta chain) was documented in a study of shared clonotypes between healthy human individuals. An approximately 200 ng quantity of DNA, tens of thousands of T cell genomes, went into the sorted-subset replicate PCRs. Assay used: immunoSEQ multiplex PCR; TCRdb lists only in-frame clones, some missing. The sample has about 2,200,000 clones; 85% to 95% are singletons. This clone was observed a few times. Its target is not known. Study-wide findings and caveats: Sampling used blood alone; tissue repertoires probably differ.

Terminally differentiated effector memory CD45RA+ cells were excluded by CCR7 positive selection of CD45RO-negative cells. The ends were cut back, 5 bases at V and 7 bases at J, with 12 bases in the middle. This CDR3 comprises 13 residues. The germline gives CDR1 MNHEY, CDR2 SMNVEV (reference sequence). What was sequenced was naive CD8+ T cells from PBMCs. The clonotype was recovered from a man younger than 30 in good health. Some clones in this sample may be carry-over from other donors' samples. V and J are TRBV27 and TRBJ2-1, with D perhaps matching TRBD2 (6 bases). CDR3 amino acids: CASSPGTQNEQFF. CDR3 coding DNA: TGTGCCAGCAGTCCAGGGACTCAGAATGAGCAGTTCTTC.